The rows below give T cell receptor beta chains drawn from one sample of a study of spatial heterogeneity in lung cancer. Each CDR3 protein is one row after TCRdb ran MiXCR on the 5' RACE reads. This table has over 2,500 distinct CDR3 sequences, roughly 8.3% appearing once. Sequencing was performed on lung tumor tissue, taken at surgery. The receptors were gathered from a male donor with early-stage non-small cell lung cancer. Both conserved end residues are part of each CDR3. The D gene is left open where the match is weak. Not every row has a clone size; where given, it reads once, few, many or a size class.

D gene: TRBD2
V gene: TRBV7-9
J gene: TRBJ2-2
clone size: many
CDR3 protein: CASSLARETRVTGELFF
CDR3 DNA: TGTGCCAGCAGCTTAGCGCGGGAGACTAGGGTGACCGGGGAGCTGTTTTTT

D gene: .
V gene: TRBV7-8
J gene: TRBJ1-4
clone size: medium-sized
CDR3 protein: CASSLVARAQATNEKLFF
CDR3 DNA: TGTGCCAGCAGCTTGGTGGCGAGGGCCCAAGCAACTAATGAAAAACTGTTTTTT

D gene: TRBD2
V gene: TRBV5-1
J gene: TRBJ2-1
clone size: large
CDR3 protein: CASSEGLGGNEQFF
CDR3 DNA: TGCGCCAGCAGCGAGGGACTAGGCGGCAATGAGCAGTTCTTC

D gene: .
V gene: TRBV27
J gene: TRBJ2-1
clone size: few
CDR3 protein: CASSVSARAEQFF
CDR3 DNA: TGTGCCAGCAGCGTTTCGGCAAGGGCCGAGCAGTTCTTC

D gene: TRBD1
V gene: TRBV30
J gene: TRBJ2-5
clone size: medium-sized
CDR3 protein: CAWMESTGNQETQYF
CDR3 DNA: TGTGCCTGGATGGAATCGACAGGGAATCAAGAGACCCAGTACTTC

D gene: .
V gene: TRBV5-5
J gene: TRBJ2-1
clone size: many
CDR3 protein: CASSFTGLPYNEQFF
CDR3 DNA: TGTGCCAGCAGCTTCACGGGACTTCCCTACAATGAGCAGTTCTTC

D gene: .
V gene: TRBV9
J gene: TRBJ2-3
clone size: few
CDR3 protein: CASSVDGWGDTQYF
CDR3 DNA: TGTGCCAGCAGCGTAGATGGCTGGGGAGATACGCAGTATTTT

D gene: .
V gene: TRBV18
J gene: TRBJ1-1
clone size: many
CDR3 protein: CASSPRREAGTEAFF
CDR3 DNA: TGTGCCAGCTCACCACGAAGGGAAGCAGGCACTGAAGCTTTCTTT

D gene: .
V gene: TRBV12-5
J gene: TRBJ2-7
clone size: .
CDR3 protein: CASGTMGITYEQYF
CDR3 DNA: TGTGCTAGTGGGACAATGGGTATTACCTACGAGCAGTACTTC

D gene: .
V gene: TRBV30
J gene: TRBJ1-6
clone size: large
CDR3 protein: CAWSLAVNSPLHF
CDR3 DNA: TGTGCCTGGAGTTTGGCAGTTAATTCACCCCTCCACTTT

D gene: .
V gene: TRBV10-3
J gene: TRBJ2-1
clone size: medium-sized
CDR3 protein: CAIGRGSYNEQFF
CDR3 DNA: TGTGCCATCGGTCGGGGCTCCTACAATGAGCAGTTCTTC

D gene: .
V gene: TRBV20-1
J gene: TRBJ2-1
clone size: .
CDR3 protein: CSATFRYNEQFF
CDR3 DNA: TGCAGTGCTACCTTCAGGTACAATGAGCAGTTCTTC

D gene: .
V gene: TRBV7-2
J gene: TRBJ2-2
clone size: many
CDR3 protein: CASSLALYTGELFF
CDR3 DNA: TGTGCCAGCAGCTTAGCCTTGTACACCGGGGAGCTGTTTTTT

D gene: .
V gene: TRBV7-9
J gene: TRBJ2-7
clone size: .
CDR3 protein: CASSLEGSLLYEQYF
CDR3 DNA: TGTGCCAGCAGCTTAGAAGGTTCCTTACTCTACGAGCAGTACTTC

D gene: TRBD1
V gene: TRBV6-1
J gene: TRBJ1-4
clone size: .
CDR3 protein: CASSAHRGPTNEKLFF
CDR3 DNA: TGTGCCAGCAGTGCCCACAGGGGCCCGACTAATGAAAAACTGTTTTTT

D gene: TRBD1
V gene: TRBV12-3/TRBV12-4
J gene: TRBJ1-3
clone size: many
CDR3 protein: CASSFSFRDSSGNTIYF
CDR3 DNA: TGTGCCAGCAGTTTCTCCTTCCGGGACAGCTCTGGAAACACCATATATTTT

D gene: TRBD1
V gene: TRBV6-5
J gene: TRBJ1-1
clone size: many
CDR3 protein: CASRTGTGDNTEAFF
CDR3 DNA: TGTGCCAGCAGAACCGGGACAGGGGATAACACTGAAGCTTTCTTT

D gene: .
V gene: TRBV29-1
J gene: TRBJ2-1
clone size: many
CDR3 protein: CSVGYNEQFF
CDR3 DNA: TGCAGCGTTGGTTACAATGAGCAGTTCTTC

D gene: .
V gene: TRBV11-2
J gene: TRBJ1-2
clone size: many
CDR3 protein: CASSLRQVGYTF
CDR3 DNA: TGTGCCAGCAGCTTAAGGCAGGTTGGCTACACCTTC

D gene: .
V gene: TRBV4-3
J gene: TRBJ1-1
clone size: many
CDR3 protein: CASSQGSGGTEAFF
CDR3 DNA: TGCGCCAGCAGCCAAGGGAGCGGGGGAACTGAAGCTTTCTTT

D gene: .
V gene: TRBV7-9
J gene: TRBJ1-4
clone size: .
CDR3 protein: CASSRGDLSEKLFF
CDR3 DNA: TGTGCCAGCAGCCGTGGGGACCTCTCTGAAAAACTGTTTTTT

D gene: TRBD1
V gene: TRBV28
J gene: TRBJ2-7
clone size: .
CDR3 protein: CASSQIQGAVYEQYF
CDR3 DNA: TGTGCCAGCAGTCAGATACAGGGGGCTGTATACGAGCAGTACTTC

D gene: .
V gene: TRBV24-1
J gene: TRBJ2-1
clone size: .
CDR3 protein: CATSDSWSVKQFF
CDR3 DNA: TGTGCCACCAGTGATTCCTGGTCGGTAAAGCAGTTCTTC

D gene: .
V gene: TRBV6-5
J gene: TRBJ2-2
clone size: medium-sized
CDR3 protein: CASSGLGGELFF
CDR3 DNA: TGTGCCAGCAGCGGGCTGGGCGGGGAGCTGTTTTTT

D gene: TRBD1
V gene: TRBV12-3/TRBV12-4
J gene: TRBJ2-5
clone size: few
CDR3 protein: CASRTGTGSQETQYF
CDR3 DNA: TGTGCCAGCAGAACCGGGACAGGGTCCCAAGAGACCCAGTACTTC

D gene: .
V gene: TRBV7-2
J gene: TRBJ1-2
clone size: medium-sized
CDR3 protein: CASSLAQVRPSGYTF
CDR3 DNA: TGTGCCAGCAGCTTAGCGCAGGTCAGGCCCTCTGGCTACACCTTC

D gene: .
V gene: TRBV23-1
J gene: TRBJ2-4
clone size: .
CDR3 protein: CASSGGVRLAKNIQYF
CDR3 DNA: TGCGCCAGCAGTGGTGGAGTTCGACTAGCCAAAAACATTCAGTACTTC

D gene: .
V gene: TRBV12-3/TRBV12-4
J gene: TRBJ2-6
clone size: many
CDR3 protein: CASRGTGLWANVLTF
CDR3 DNA: TGTGCCAGCAGGGGGACTGGTCTCTGGGCCAACGTCCTGACTTTC

D gene: TRBD1
V gene: TRBV7-8
J gene: TRBJ1-5
clone size: many
CDR3 protein: CASSLIFVPGQEILQPQHF
CDR3 DNA: TGTGCCAGCAGCTTAATATTTGTACCGGGACAGGAAATTCTTCAGCCCCAGCATTTT

D gene: .
V gene: TRBV10-3
J gene: TRBJ2-2
clone size: medium-sized
CDR3 protein: CAISESKAGNTGELFF
CDR3 DNA: TGTGCCATCAGTGAGTCGAAGGCGGGGAACACCGGGGAGCTGTTTTTT

D gene: .
V gene: TRBV7-9
J gene: TRBJ2-3
clone size: few
CDR3 protein: CASSLTPPGYTDTQYF
CDR3 DNA: TGTGCCAGCAGCTTAACCCCCCCGGGATACACAGATACGCAGTATTTT

D gene: .
V gene: TRBV30
J gene: TRBJ1-6
clone size: few
CDR3 protein: CAWKDGGYSPLHF
CDR3 DNA: TGTGCCTGGAAAGACGGGGGGTATTCACCCCTCCACTTT

D gene: TRBD1
V gene: TRBV28
J gene: TRBJ2-6
clone size: many
CDR3 protein: CASSRRGPGANVLTF
CDR3 DNA: TGTGCCAGCAGTCGAAGGGGGCCTGGGGCCAACGTCCTGACTTTC

D gene: .
V gene: TRBV18
J gene: TRBJ1-4
clone size: medium-sized
CDR3 protein: CASSPVAGTNEKLFF
CDR3 DNA: TGTGCCAGCTCACCGGTGGCAGGGACTAATGAAAAACTGTTTTTT

D gene: .
V gene: TRBV28
J gene: TRBJ1-5
clone size: .
CDR3 protein: CASSLRGGFNQPQHF
CDR3 DNA: TGTGCCAGCAGTTTAAGAGGGGGTTTCAATCAGCCCCAGCATTTT

D gene: TRBD1
V gene: TRBV27
J gene: TRBJ2-7
clone size: medium-sized
CDR3 protein: CASSPGTGGSYEQYF
CDR3 DNA: TGTGCCAGCAGTCCCGGGACAGGGGGATCCTACGAGCAGTACTTC

D gene: .
V gene: TRBV18
J gene: TRBJ1-6
clone size: medium-sized
CDR3 protein: CASSPTEKHNSPLHF
CDR3 DNA: TGTGCCAGCTCACCGACGGAGAAACATAATTCACCCCTCCACTTT

D gene: .
V gene: TRBV30
J gene: TRBJ2-3
clone size: medium-sized
CDR3 protein: CAWSVGIMGVATDTQYF
CDR3 DNA: TGTGCCTGGAGTGTGGGGATAATGGGGGTTGCAACAGATACGCAGTATTTT

D gene: TRBD1
V gene: TRBV27
J gene: TRBJ1-2
clone size: medium-sized
CDR3 protein: CASLPRQGGNYGYTF
CDR3 DNA: TGTGCCAGCCTTCCTCGACAGGGGGGGAACTATGGCTACACCTTC

D gene: .
V gene: TRBV20-1
J gene: TRBJ1-1
clone size: medium-sized
CDR3 protein: CSARDNSEAFF
CDR3 DNA: TGCAGTGCTAGGGATAACAGTGAAGCTTTCTTT

D gene: .
V gene: TRBV7-2
J gene: TRBJ2-3
clone size: medium-sized
CDR3 protein: CASSLAIGTQYF
CDR3 DNA: TGTGCCAGCAGCTTAGCGATAGGGACGCAGTATTTT

D gene: TRBD1
V gene: TRBV9
J gene: TRBJ1-4
clone size: medium-sized
CDR3 protein: CASSATGGMGEKLFF
CDR3 DNA: TGTGCCAGCAGCGCCACAGGGGGCATGGGAGAAAAACTGTTTTTT

D gene: .
V gene: TRBV7-2
J gene: TRBJ2-4
clone size: medium-sized
CDR3 protein: CASSPIRELAKNIQYF
CDR3 DNA: TGTGCCAGCAGCCCAATACGAGAACTAGCCAAAAACATTCAGTACTTC

D gene: TRBD2
V gene: TRBV5-6
J gene: TRBJ2-1
clone size: medium-sized
CDR3 protein: CASSGGTSSEQFF
CDR3 DNA: TGTGCCAGCAGCGGCGGGACTAGCTCTGAGCAGTTCTTC

D gene: .
V gene: TRBV14
J gene: TRBJ2-3
clone size: few
CDR3 protein: CASSQGSSPSTDTQYF
CDR3 DNA: TGTGCCAGCAGCCAAGGAAGTAGTCCTAGCACAGATACGCAGTATTTT